This is a list of T cell receptor beta chains from one sample in a study of shared clonotypes between healthy human individuals. The assay was immunoSEQ multiplex PCR, and TCRdb's table has in-frame clones only and misses some. The repertoire consists of around 2.3 million clones, with 90% to 96% occurring once and the leading ten covering more than 0.1%. Sequenced: naive CD4+ T cells sorted from blood. These receptors all come from a man younger than 35 in good health. Both conserved end residues are part of each CDR3. The D gene is left open where the match is weak. Clone size, where shown, is once, few, many, or a class for clones that have expanded.

d_call	v_call	clone_size	j_call	cdr3_aa	cdr3_nt
.	TRBV11-2	.	TRBJ2-3	CASSTIKDTQYF	TGTGCCAGCAGCACAATAAAAGATACGCAGTATTTT
.	TRBV7-9	.	TRBJ1-6	CASSPGGFQKSPLHF	TGTGCCAGCAGCCCGGGTGGGTTCCAAAAGTCACCCCTCCACTTT
.	TRBV19	.	TRBJ1-3	CASIPRVSGNTIYF	TGTGCCAGTATCCCGAGGGTATCTGGAAACACCATATATTTT
.	TRBV30	.	TRBJ1-5	CAWSRRGKQPQHF	TGTGCCTGGAGTCGGAGGGGGAAACAGCCCCAGCATTTT
.	TRBV5-1	once	TRBJ2-3	CASSLEGGVADTQYF	TGCGCCAGCAGCTTGGAAGGGGGAGTAGCAGATACGCAGTATTTT
TRBD2	TRBV7-9	.	TRBJ2-1	CASSLTSGLVNEQFF	TGTGCCAGCAGCCTGACTAGCGGGCTGGTCAATGAGCAGTTCTTC
TRBD1	TRBV9	.	TRBJ1-6	CASSPRDSNSPLHF	TGTGCCAGCAGCCCTCGGGACAGTAATTCACCCCTCCACTTT
.	TRBV10-3	.	TRBJ1-1	CAISESQGEMNTEAFF	TGTGCCATCAGTGAATCACAGGGCGAGATGAACACTGAAGCTTTCTTT
.	TRBV5-1	.	TRBJ2-1	CASSLEASRYEQFF	TGCGCCAGCAGCTTGGAGGCTAGCCGCTACGAGCAGTTCTTC
.	TRBV9	few	TRBJ1-1	CASSAGRGNTEAFF	TGTGCCAGCAGCGCCGGACGGGGAAATACTGAAGCTTTCTTT
.	TRBV11-3	.	TRBJ2-7	CASSLDGFGEQYF	TGTGCCAGCAGCTTAGACGGATTTGGGGAGCAGTACTTC
TRBD2	TRBV28	.	TRBJ2-3	CASMGGGYGIGTDTQYF	TGTGCCAGCATGGGCGGGGGGTACGGTATTGGCACAGATACGCAGTATTTT
TRBD2	TRBV7-9	.	TRBJ2-1	CASSLYRAGLFNEQFF	TGTGCCAGCAGCTTATATCGAGCGGGGCTTTTCAATGAGCAGTTCTTC
TRBD1	TRBV9	.	TRBJ1-5	CASSVDRAPICNQPQHF	TGTGCCAGCAGCGTGGACAGGGCTCCTATATGCAATCAGCCCCAGCATTTT
.	TRBV7-2	.	TRBJ2-7	CASSQDQGPYEQYF	TGCGCCAGCAGCCAAGACCAGGGCCCCTACGAGCAGTACTTC
TRBD1	TRBV6-1	.	TRBJ2-4	CASSEVGQQYF	TGTGCCAGCAGTGAAGTGGGACAGCAGTACTTC
.	TRBV18	.	TRBJ2-3	CASSPPGGANTQYF	TGTGCCAGCTCACCACCGGGTGGAGCGAATACGCAGTATTTT
TRBD1	TRBV6-1	.	TRBJ1-6	CASSGPGTVFSYNSPLHF	TGTGCCAGCAGTGGACCCGGGACAGTATTTTCCTATAATTCACCCCTCCACTTT
.	TRBV7-2	.	TRBJ2-4	CASSLDLERAAKNIQYF	TGTGCCAGCAGCTTAGATCTCGAGAGAGCGGCCAAAAACATTCAGTACTTC
TRBD1	TRBV7-9	.	TRBJ1-1	CASSFQGAGEAFF	TGTGCCAGCAGCTTCCAGGGGGCGGGTGAAGCTTTCTTT
.	TRBV18	.	TRBJ2-2	CASSPGSDTGELFF	TGTGCCAGCTCACCAGGGTCGGACACCGGGGAGCTGTTTTTT
.	TRBV30	once	TRBJ1-6	CAWSVTLTGNYNSPLHF	TGTGCCTGGAGTGTCACACTCACGGGAAACTATAATTCACCCCTCCACTTT
.	TRBV7-2	.	TRBJ2-3	CASSLVAGGRTDTQYF	TGTGCCAGCAGCTTAGTTGCGGGCGGCCGCACAGATACGCAGTATTTT
.	TRBV7-9	.	TRBJ1-4	CASSRRDNPNNEKLFF	TGTGCCAGCAGCCGCCGGGACAACCCGAATAATGAAAAACTGTTTTTT
TRBD1	TRBV30	.	TRBJ1-2	CAWGQAAGGYGYTF	TGTGCCTGGGGACAGGCCGCTGGTGGCTATGGCTACACCTTC
TRBD1	TRBV29-1	.	TRBJ1-2	CSVGGQSNYGYTF	TGCAGCGTTGGGGGACAGAGCAACTATGGCTACACCTTC
TRBD2	TRBV5-4	.	TRBJ2-2	CASSLELAGTGELFF	TGTGCCAGCAGCTTGGAACTAGCGGGGACCGGGGAGCTGTTTTTT
.	TRBV15	.	TRBJ2-7	CATSRELGSYEQYF	TGTGCCACCAGCAGAGAGCTAGGCTCCTACGAGCAGTACTTC
.	TRBV11-2	.	TRBJ1-4	CASSLVYRDKGELFF	TGTGCCAGCAGCTTAGTGTACCGGGACAAAGGGGAACTGTTTTTT
.	TRBV2	.	TRBJ1-3	CASSAAAGNTIYF	TGTGCCAGCAGTGCGGCCGCTGGAAACACCATATATTTT
.	TRBV9	once	TRBJ1-2	CASSVAVAGDNYGYTF	TGTGCCAGCAGCGTAGCTGTGGCAGGGGATAACTATGGCTACACCTTC
.	TRBV7-9	.	TRBJ1-6	CASSRSLLSGTSNSPLHF	TGTGCCAGCAGCCGCTCCCTATTATCCGGGACCTCTAATTCACCCCTCCACTTT
.	TRBV5-1	.	TRBJ2-7	CASSVGRGGLSYEQYF	TGCGCCAGCAGCGTGGGACGAGGGGGACTCTCCTACGAGCAGTACTTC
TRBD1	TRBV7-8	.	TRBJ2-5	CASSFLSGGRETQYF	TGTGCCAGCAGCTTCCTGTCAGGGGGCCGAGAGACCCAGTACTTC
TRBD1	TRBV2	.	TRBJ1-4	CASSGQGGNEKLFF	TGTGCCAGCAGTGGACAGGGAGGGAATGAAAAACTGTTTTTT